This T cell receptor (beta chain) emerged from a study of vaccination and CD4 T cells after COVID-19. Study observations and caveats: Although the median of SARS-CoV-2-reactive clonotypes rose from roughly 21 to 40, the change was not significant.

Sequencing of cultured CD4+ T cell DNA used the Oncomine TCR Beta short-read assay. Scientists extracted genomic DNA from CD4+ T cells grown in culture. TCRdb fed the PCR reads into MiXCR, producing one record per CDR3 protein. This table has 4,000 to 5,000 distinct CDR3 sequences, around 65% appearing once. Germline loops: CDR1 ENHRY, CDR2 SYGVKD. V lost 1 base, J lost 4 bases, and 7 bases lay in between. The CDR3 is 13 amino acids. Note on this clonotype: Its target is not known.

Treatment: approximately 9-day PBMC culture with coronavirus spike peptide pools or control peptides (ViraFEST assay). The clonotype was recovered from a human donor who had recovered from COVID-19. The chain employs TRBV10-3 and TRBJ1-2, with D hard to call. Sequenced: CD4+ T cells from blood, cultured in vitro. The CDR3 DNA sequence: TGTGCCATCAGTGAGTTCACAGCCTATGGCTACACCTTC. This encodes CAISEFTAYGYTF.